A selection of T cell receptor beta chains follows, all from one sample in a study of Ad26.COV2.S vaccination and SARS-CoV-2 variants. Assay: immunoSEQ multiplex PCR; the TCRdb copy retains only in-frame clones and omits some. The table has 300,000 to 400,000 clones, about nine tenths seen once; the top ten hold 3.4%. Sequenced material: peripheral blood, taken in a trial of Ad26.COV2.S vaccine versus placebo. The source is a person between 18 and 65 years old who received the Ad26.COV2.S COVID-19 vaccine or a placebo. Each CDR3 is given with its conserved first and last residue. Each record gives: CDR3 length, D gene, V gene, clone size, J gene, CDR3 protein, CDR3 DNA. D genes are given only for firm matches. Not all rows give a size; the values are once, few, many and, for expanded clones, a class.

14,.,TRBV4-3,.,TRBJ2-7,CASSQGQSSYEQYF,TGCGCCAGCAGCCAAGGCCAGAGCTCCTACGAGCAGTACTTC
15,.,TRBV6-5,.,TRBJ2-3,CASRIGRVGADTQYF,TGTGCCAGCAGGATCGGCAGGGTGGGCGCAGATACGCAGTATTTT
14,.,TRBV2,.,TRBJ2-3,CASSVGLGTDTQYF,TGTGCCAGCAGTGTGGGGTTGGGCACAGATACGCAGTATTTT
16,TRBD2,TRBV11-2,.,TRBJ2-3,CASSLARLAGTDTQYF,TGTGCCAGCAGCTTAGCACGACTAGCGGGGACAGATACGCAGTATTTT
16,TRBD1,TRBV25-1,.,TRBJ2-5,CASSDLTGPTQETQYF,TGTGCCAGCAGTGATTTGACAGGGCCCACCCAAGAGACCCAGTACTTC
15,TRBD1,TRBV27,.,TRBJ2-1,CASSFRPQGDREQFF,TGTGCCAGCAGTTTTAGGCCTCAGGGGGACCGTGAGCAGTTCTTC
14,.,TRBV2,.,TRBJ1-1,CASSEWGRNTEAFF,TGTGCCAGCAGTGAATGGGGCAGGAACACTGAAGCTTTCTTT
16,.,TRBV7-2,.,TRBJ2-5,CASSPGGGGARETQYF,TGTGCCAGCAGCCCAGGGGGCGGGGGGGCGAGAGAGACCCAGTACTTC
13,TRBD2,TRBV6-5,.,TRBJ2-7,CASSGTTIYEQYF,TGTGCCAGTTCGGGGACTACCATCTACGAGCAGTACTTC
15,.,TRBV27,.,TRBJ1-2,CASSSIGLENYGYTF,TGTGCCAGCAGTTCTATAGGTTTGGAGAACTATGGCTACACCTTC
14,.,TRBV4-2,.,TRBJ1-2,CASSQEGSYYGYTF,TGTGCCAGCAGCCAAGAAGGTAGTTACTATGGCTACACCTTC
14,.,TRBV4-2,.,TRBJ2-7,CASSHLPGLLEQYF,TGTGCCAGCAGCCACTTACCAGGGTTACTCGAGCAGTACTTC
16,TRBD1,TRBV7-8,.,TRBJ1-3,CASSPGQGEGRNTIYF,TGTGCCAGCAGCCCGGGACAGGGGGAAGGTAGAAACACCATATATTTT
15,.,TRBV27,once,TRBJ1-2,CASSFLGQSQYGYTF,TGTGCCAGCAGTTTCCTCGGACAATCTCAGTATGGCTACACCTTC
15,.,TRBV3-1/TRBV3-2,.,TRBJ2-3,CASSQNTMSTDTQYF,TGTGCCAGCAGCCAGAACACCATGTCCACAGATACGCAGTATTTT
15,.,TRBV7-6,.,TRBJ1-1,CASSLDRGADTEAFF,TGTGCCAGCAGCTTAGATCGCGGGGCGGACACTGAAGCTTTCTTT
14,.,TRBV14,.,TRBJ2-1,CASSQASSYNEQFF,TGTGCCAGCAGCCAGGCTAGCTCCTACAATGAGCAGTTCTTC
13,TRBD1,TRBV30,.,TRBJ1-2,CASTGTGTYGYTF,TGTGCCTCTACCGGGACAGGTACCTATGGCTACACCTTC
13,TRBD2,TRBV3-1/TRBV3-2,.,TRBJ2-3,CASSSGGTDTQYF,TGTGCCAGCAGTAGCGGGGGCACAGATACGCAGTATTTT
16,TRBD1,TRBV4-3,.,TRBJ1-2,CASSQDWPGQGDGYTF,TGCGCCAGCAGCCAAGATTGGCCGGGACAGGGCGATGGCTACACCTTC
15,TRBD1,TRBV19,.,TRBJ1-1,CASSRGQGESTEAFF,TGTGCCAGTAGCCGTGGACAGGGTGAGTCCACTGAAGCTTTCTTT
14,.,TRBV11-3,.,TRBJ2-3,CASRSGTYTDTQYF,TGTGCCAGCAGATCCGGGACTTACACAGATACGCAGTATTTT
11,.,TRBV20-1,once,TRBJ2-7,CSATNLDEQYF,TGCAGTGCTACGAACCTGGACGAGCAGTACTTC
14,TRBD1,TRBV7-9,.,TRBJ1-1,CASSLQGGYTEAFF,TGTGCCAGCAGCTTGCAGGGGGGGTACACTGAAGCTTTCTTT
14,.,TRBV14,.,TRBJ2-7,CASGTSGNSYEQYF,TGTGCCAGCGGGACATCAGGTAACTCCTACGAGCAGTACTTC
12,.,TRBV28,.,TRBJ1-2,CASSIASGGYTF,TGTGCCAGCAGCATAGCCAGCGGCGGCTACACCTTC
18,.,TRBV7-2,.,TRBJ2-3,CASSPRGRGSGSTDTQYF,TGTGCCAGCAGCCCCAGGGGCCGGGGGAGCGGTTCAACAGATACGCAGTATTTT
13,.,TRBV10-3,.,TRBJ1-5,CAISESGVQPQHF,TGTGCCATCAGTGAGTCGGGGGTTCAGCCCCAGCATTTT
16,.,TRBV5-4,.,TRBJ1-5,CASSLLGEGEVQPQHF,TGTGCCAGCAGCTTGTTAGGAGAGGGGGAGGTTCAGCCCCAGCATTTT
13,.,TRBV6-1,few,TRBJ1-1,CASSESGPPRAFF,TGTGCCAGCAGTGAATCGGGGCCTCCGAGAGCTTTCTTT
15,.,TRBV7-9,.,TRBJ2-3,CASSLVGPSTDTQYF,TGTGCCAGCAGCTTAGTCGGTCCTAGCACAGATACGCAGTATTTT
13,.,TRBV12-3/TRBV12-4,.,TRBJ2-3,CASSLSALDTQYF,TGTGCCAGCAGTTTATCAGCTCTGGATACGCAGTATTTT
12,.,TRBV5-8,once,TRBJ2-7,CASSPIQGEQYF,TGTGCCAGCAGCCCGATCCAGGGCGAGCAGTACTTC
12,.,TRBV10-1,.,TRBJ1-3,CARREERNTIYF,TGCGCCAGACGGGAGGAACGAAACACCATATATTTT
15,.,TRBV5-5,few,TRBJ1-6,CASSLEGTPYSPLHF,TGTGCCAGCAGCTTAGAGGGGACCCCTTATTCACCCCTCCACTTT
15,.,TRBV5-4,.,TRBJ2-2,CASSLLGGNTGELFF,TGTGCCAGCAGCTTGTTAGGCGGGAACACCGGGGAGCTGTTTTTT
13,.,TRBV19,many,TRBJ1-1,CATEGQVNTEAFF,TGTGCCACCGAGGGACAAGTGAACACTGAAGCTTTCTTT
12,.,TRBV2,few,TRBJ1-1,CASSEGYTEAFF,TGTGCCAGCAGTGAAGGGTACACTGAAGCTTTCTTT
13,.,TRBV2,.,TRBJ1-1,CASGNGMNTEAFF,TGTGCCAGCGGGAACGGCATGAACACTGAAGCTTTCTTT
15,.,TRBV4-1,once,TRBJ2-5,CASSQDRANQETQYF,TGCGCCAGCAGCCAAGATCGGGCCAACCAAGAGACCCAGTACTTC
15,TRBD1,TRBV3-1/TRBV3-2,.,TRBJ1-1,CASSQDPGTGSLAFF,TGTGCCAGCAGCCAAGATCCGGGGACAGGTAGTTTGGCTTTCTTT
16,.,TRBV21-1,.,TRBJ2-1,CASSKLGQGDYNEQFF,TGTGCCAGCAGCAAACTTGGACAGGGGGACTACAATGAGCAGTTCTTC
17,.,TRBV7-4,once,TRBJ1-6,CASRQTPPTGVNSPLHF,TGTGCCAGCAGACAAACCCCCCCCACAGGTGTTAATTCACCCCTCCACTTT
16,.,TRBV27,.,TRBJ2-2,CASRSVGGLNTGELFF,TGTGCCAGCAGATCCGTTGGGGGGCTCAACACCGGGGAGCTGTTTTTT
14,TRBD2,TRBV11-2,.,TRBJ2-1,CASSLAGGYNEQFF,TGTGCCAGCAGCTTAGCGGGGGGGTATAATGAGCAGTTCTTC
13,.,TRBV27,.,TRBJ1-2,CASSKTPLGGYTF,TGTGCCAGCAGTAAAACTCCTCTAGGTGGCTACACCTTC
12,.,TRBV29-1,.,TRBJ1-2,CSAVQFEVGYTF,TGCAGCGCCGTACAATTTGAGGTGGGCTACACCTTC
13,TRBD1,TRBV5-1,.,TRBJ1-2,CASSLEPGQGDTF,TGCGCCAGCAGCTTGGAACCGGGACAGGGTGACACCTTC